This T cell receptor beta chain was sequenced for a study of graft-versus-host responses after intestinal transplantation. Study background: Every recipient had anti-thymocyte globulin induction and around three years of tacrolimus plus steroids. Study results and limitations: Peak circulating GvH clone levels were associated with early post-transplant HvG declines. GvH clones were found in recipient marrow; some appeared first in ileum or blood.

Comments on this clone: Its specificity is unknown.

V shed 6 bases and J 3 bases; nucleotides not matched to a gene: 8. Germline CDR1 reads SGHAT; CDR2 reads FQNNGV. The CDR3 covers 15 residues. Profiled with immunoSEQ multiplex PCR; TCRdb holds only in-frame clones, not every one. The sample includes roughly 89,000 clones, around 91% of them seen just once. The TCR sequence derives from a human donor who received an intestinal transplant. This specimen consisted of unstimulated CD4+ T cells sorted from spleen or lymph node cells, obtained before intestinal transplant. The chain is built from TRBV11-2 and TRBJ2-1; 7 bases align to TRBD2. CDR3 in DNA: TGTGCCAGCAGTCAGACGGCTAGCGGCTACAATGAGCAGTTCTTC. Protein: CASSQTASGYNEQFF.